The TCR beta chain described here comes from a study of cytomegalovirus exposure and HLA in healthy donors. Study-level findings and limits: Most TCR sequences were seen very rarely across donors, but some public TCRs occurred in many.

Vbeta (60) and Jbeta (13) primers were used in the PCR. Profiled with immunoSEQ multiplex PCR; TCRdb holds only in-frame clones, not every one. The data contain approximately 150,000 clones, nearly 70% of them singletons. CDR3 length equals 13 residues. From germline, CDR1 is SNHLY and CDR2 FYNNEI. V was trimmed by 7 bases and J by 8 bases, leaving 14 bases between them. In the case of this clone: No antigen is known for it.

Sequencing was done on a sample of PBMCs. The chain couples TRBV2 to TRBJ1-4; no firm D call. The receptor was derived from a man under 40 in good health and CMV-seropositive. For the CDR3, the DNA is TGTGCCAGCACCCTGCTCTTGAGGGAAAAACTGTTTTTT. It encodes CASTLLLREKLFF.